These 14 T cell receptor beta chains share one sample of origin, sequenced in a study of shared clonotypes between healthy human individuals. TCRdb's table, derived via immunoSEQ multiplex PCR, lists solely in-frame clones and lacks some. This table has about 2.2 million clones, 90% to 95% appearing once. Naive CD8 cells lacked CD45RO, underwent positive selection for CCR7 and left out terminally differentiated effector memory CD45RA+ cells. Sequencing was done on a sample of naive CD8+ T cells from PBMCs. Source of these receptors: a young man in good health. Some clones in this sample may be carry-over from other donors' samples.

Notes on this clone: This sample includes further DNA sequences coding for the same CDR3. This chain connects TRBV27 to TRBJ1-2; 8 bases fit TRBD1. The trim removed 3 bases at V and 6 bases at J, leaving 3 bases unmatched. The CDR3 length is 13 residues. Germline values: CDR1 MNHEY, CDR2 SMNVEV (reference sequence). CDR3 nucleotide sequence: TGTGCCAGCAGTTTGTCCAGGGGGCATGGCTACACCTTC. It yields the protein CASSLSRGHGYTF.

V and J are TRBV30 and TRBJ2-3, with D perhaps being TRBD1 or TRBD2 (6 bases each). Per germline, CDR1 GTSNPN and CDR2 SVGIG (reference sequence). Trimming took off 1 base at V and 3 bases at J, with 11 bases between the two ends. This CDR3 comprises 14 residues. The CDR3 bases are TGTGCCTGGAGTGCACTAGGGGGGACAGATACGCAGTATTTT. Its protein is CAWSALGGTDTQYF.

This chain joins TRBV27 and TRBJ2-3; D is perhaps TRBD1 or TRBD2 (5 bases each). V was clipped by 3 bases and J by 2 bases, with 18 bases between them. The CDR3 totals 17 residues. Germline lookup yields CDR1 MNHEY and CDR2 SMNVEV (reference sequence). Here the CDR3 reads CASSFVGGLGTTDTQYF. CDR3 nucleotides: TGTGCCAGCAGTTTCGTGGGCGGACTGGGGACCACAGATACGCAGTATTTT.

This rearrangement joins TRBV11-3 to TRBJ2-3; 7 bases align to TRBD1. V lost 4 bases, J lost 2 bases, and 9 bases stayed unmatched. Germline loops: CDR1 SGHNT, CDR2 YENEEA. The CDR3 extends over 16 amino acids. The DNA for the CDR3 is TGTGCCAGCAGCTCTAGGACAGGAGCACACACAGATACGCAGTATTTT. It is translated as CASSSRTGAHTDTQYF.

The chain employs TRBV4-3 and TRBJ1-4; the D gene is possibly TRBD1 (6 bases). V lost 1 base to trimming and J lost 4 bases, with 13 bases between them. Per the germline V gene, CDR1 is LGHNA and CDR2 is YSLEER. The CDR3 runs to 16 residues. The CDR3 coding sequence is TGCGCCAGCAGCCAAGGAAAGGGACACATTAATGAAAAACTGTTTTTT. The encoded protein is CASSQGKGHINEKLFF.

CDR3 nucleotides: TGTGCCAGCAGTTTCCTAGGGACTAGCGGGAGTATCGGTGAGCAGTTCTTC. As protein: CASSFLGTSGSIGEQFF. The chain carries TRBV27 and TRBJ2-1, with 14 bases lining up with TRBD2. CDR3 length: 17 amino acids. Trimming took 3 bases from V and 9 from J; bases not matched to a gene: 10. CDR1 MNHEY and CDR2 SMNVEV come from the germline V gene (reference sequence).

The CDR3 nucleotides read TGTGCCAGCAGTGAAGACAGGGCCCAGCCCCAGCATTTT. It codes for CASSEDRAQPQHF. The rearrangement uses TRBV6-4 and TRBJ1-5; 7 nucleotides match TRBD1. The CDR3 runs 13 residues. Germline V gene lookup returns CDR1 MRHNA and CDR2 SNTAGT. Trimming took 3 bases from V and 7 from J; bases not matched to a gene: 3.

The chain uses TRBV5-1 and TRBJ2-1; 9 bases line up with TRBD2. Unmatched junction bases numbered 7, after V lost 0 bases and J lost 9 bases. Germline CDR1 is SGHRS and CDR2 is YFSETQ. This CDR3 is 15 amino acids long. The CDR3 protein is CASSLGLAGLVEQFF. The CDR3 DNA follows: TGCGCCAGCAGCTTGGGGCTAGCGGGACTTGTTGAGCAGTTCTTC. The full variable domain, with the rest looked up from reference TRBV5-1 and TRBJ2-1, is KAGVTQTPRYLIKTRGQQVTLSCSPISGHRSVSWYQQTPGQGLQFLFEYFSETQRNKGNFPGRFSGRQFSNSRSEMNVSTLELGDSALYLCASSLGLAGLVEQFFGPGTRLTVL.

This clone was observed a single time. V gene TRBV28 combines with J gene TRBJ1-1, with a tentative D call TRBD1 (6 bases). Trimming stripped 8 bases from V and 2 bases from J, with 33 bases between. The CDR3 is made up of 20 amino acids. Germline V gene sequence: CDR1 MDHEN, CDR2 SYDVKM. The CDR3 coding sequence is TGTGCCAGCTACAGTAGGACGGGGTATAGGGGGTATTCCAGAAACACTGAAGCTTTCTTT. Its translation: CASYSRTGYRGYSRNTEAFF.

The sample holds one count of this clone. The chain has TRBV2 and TRBJ2-5; 8 bases are a match to TRBD1. The junction had 10 bases not matched to a gene; V was cut back by 6 bases and J by 7 bases. Germline loops: CDR1 SNHLY, CDR2 FYNNEI. CDR3 length: 14 residues. The CDR3 protein is CASRSTGGGRTQYF. In DNA form, the CDR3 reads TGTGCCAGCAGATCCACAGGGGGTGGACGGACCCAGTACTTC.

This rearrangement joins TRBV27 to TRBJ1-2; 11 bases agree with TRBD1. Germline-derived CDR1 and CDR2 are MNHEY and SMNVEV (reference sequence). CDR3 length: 16 residues. After removal of 7 bases from V and 4 bases from J, the junction contained 11 bases not matched to a gene. DNA of the CDR3: TGTGCCAGCACTAGTTTTGGGGGGACAGGGGGCTATGGCTACACCTTC. It encodes CASTSFGGTGGYGYTF.

V and J are TRBV6-5 and TRBJ2-7; D is undetermined. V was trimmed by 5 bases and J by 12 bases, leaving 20 bases between them. The CDR3 sequence is 13 residues long. Germline CDR1 MNHEY, CDR2 SVGAGI. CDR3: CASSERTTVDGYF. As DNA, the CDR3 is TGTGCCAGCAGTGAACGGACGACGGTCGATGGGTACTTC.

For this clone: Other DNA sequences within the sample encode an identical CDR3. The gene calls are TRBV5-6 and TRBJ1-1, with D possibly being TRBD1 (5 bases). CDR1 and CDR2 (germline): SGHDT, YYEEEE. V was cut by 2 bases and J by 3 bases, with 5 bases left in between. The CDR3 extends over 12 amino acids. This CDR3 reads CASSLGDTEAFF. For the CDR3, the DNA is TGTGCCAGCAGCTTAGGGGACACTGAAGCTTTCTTT.

The rearrangement uses TRBV15 and TRBJ1-5; no clear D gene. Germline V CDR1 and CDR2: LNHNV, YYDKDF (reference sequence). V was clipped by 5 bases and J by 0 bases, with 5 bases between them. This CDR3 spans 13 amino acids. CDR3 sequence (DNA): TGTGCCACCAGCCAAAATAGCAATCAGCCCCAGCATTTT. Residues: CATSQNSNQPQHF.